These 16 T cell receptor beta chains originate from one sample sequenced in a study of regulatory T cells in long-lasting Graves disease. Building of the TCR beta libraries involved iRepertoire HTBI primers and Arm-PCR of CDR3 regions. One entry per CDR3 protein results from TCRdb running MiXCR on the multiplex PCR reads. The table records about 440,000 distinct CDR3 sequences, about 15% of them present only once. Described time point: newly diagnosed GD, antithyroid drugs for less than 3 months. PBMC RNA served as the TCR library source. This same sample was also taken into another study, of T cells in Graves' hyperthyroidism and ophthalmopathy.

Sequencing was performed on peripheral blood mononuclear cells (PBMCs), taken at new diagnosis, from a patient treated with antithyroid drugs. These TCRs come from a woman aged 25 to 39 with Graves disease.

This clonotype has only one observation. Relative to the germline gene, one junction end is altered; a read error may explain this. The V gene is TRBV15, the J gene TRBJ1-1, with D maybe TRBD1 (5 bases). There are 14 residues in the CDR3. From germline, CDR1 is LNHNV and CDR2 YYDKDF (reference sequence). The DNA of the CDR3 is TGTGCCGCCAGACCCCCGGGACCAAACACTGAAGCTTTCTTT. Protein sequence: CAARPPGPNTEAFF.

The chain uses TRBV11-2 and TRBJ1-2; the D is unclear. Deletions cut 6 bases from V and 0 bases from J, with 14 bases between. The CDR3 has 15 residues. Germline V gene lookup returns CDR1 SGHAT and CDR2 FQNNGV. In nucleotides, the CDR3 is TGTGCCAGCAGAAAACCGGGCCGAACTAACTATGGCTACACCTTC. Residues: CASRKPGRTNYGYTF.

This clonotype occurred a few times. This chain connects TRBV5-5 to TRBJ1-5; D is unclear. Trimming stripped 1 base from V and 9 bases from J, with 8 bases between. The CDR3 runs 12 residues. Germline V gene lookup returns CDR1 SGHKS and CDR2 YYEKEE (reference sequence). In nucleotides, the CDR3 is TGTGCCAGCAGCTTGAACGGCCCGCCCCAGCATTTT. Protein: CASSLNGPPQHF.

The CDR3 bases are TGTGCCAGCAGTTTTAAGTTTCAGGGAAACAATGAGCAGTTCTTC. It yields the protein CASSFKFQGNNEQFF. The rearrangement uses TRBV27 and TRBJ2-1; weak D call: TRBD1 (5 bases). Trimming pared 3 bases from V and 5 bases from J, leaving 14 bases between. This CDR3 comprises 15 residues. CDR1 is MNHEY, CDR2 SMNVEV, per germline (reference sequence).

The chain employs TRBV19 and TRBJ2-2, with 9 bases that match TRBD1. CDR3 size: 21 residues. Germline CDR1 is LNHDA and CDR2 is SQIVND (reference sequence). J lost 4 bases, V lost 9 bases, and 27 bases had no gene match. The CDR3 loop reads CASPLSGSDRGTFEGTGELFF. CDR3 in DNA: TGTGCCAGCCCTCTCAGCGGCTCCGACAGGGGGACCTTCGAGGGCACCGGGGAGCTGTTTTTT. The full variable domain, in which reference TRBV19 and TRBJ2-2 provide the parts outside the CDR3, is DGGITQSPKYLFRKEGQNVTLSCEQNLNHDAMYWYRQDPGQGLRLIYYSQIVNDFQKGDIAEGYSVSREKKESFPLTVTSAQKNPTAFYLCASPLSGSDRGTFEGTGELFFGEGSRLTVL.

Regarding this clonotype: Since no conserved phenylalanine or tryptophan closes the CDR3, a read error is the likely cause. This chain uses TRBV20-1 with TRBJ1-6, with D tentatively TRBD1 (5 bases). Germline V gene sequence: CDR1 DFQATT, CDR2 SNEGSKA (reference sequence). The CDR3 covers 13 residues. Deletions cut 5 bases from V and 4 bases from J, with 9 bases between. This CDR3 reads CSAEAGYNSPLHL. CDR3 DNA: TGCAGTGCTGAGGCAGGGTATAATTCACCCCTCCACTTG.

This clonotype was counted ten times or more. The chain uses TRBV3-1 and TRBJ1-2, with 7 bases identical to TRBD1. The length of the CDR3 is 15 residues. V was pared by 0 bases and J by 11 bases, with 12 bases of the junction left unmatched. Germline CDR1 LGHDT, CDR2 YNNKEL (reference sequence). CDR3 sequence: CASSQDGMGTAEYTF. In DNA, the CDR3 is TGTGCCAGCAGCCAAGATGGTATGGGGACAGCGGAATACACCTTC.

This clonotype was seen a few times. The chain couples TRBV12-3 or TRBV12-4 to TRBJ1-4; TRBD1 is a possible D gene (6 bases). The CDR3 runs to 16 residues. Deletions cut 3 bases from V and 5 bases from J, with 16 bases between. CDR3: CASSFALGRGNEKLFF. Here the CDR3 DNA reads TGTGCCAGCAGTTTCGCCTTAGGCAGGGGAAATGAAAAACTGTTTTTT.

This clonotype was found a few times. The rearrangement uses TRBV5-1 and TRBJ2-5; D unclear. The CDR3 is made up of 16 amino acids. Germline lookup yields CDR1 SGHRS and CDR2 YFSETQ. The germline V and J ends were trimmed by 2 bases and 2 bases, with 16 bases remaining between them. CDR3 sequence reads: CASSFGIRTEQETQYF. In DNA form, the CDR3 reads TGCGCCAGCAGCTTTGGGATACGGACGGAGCAAGAGACCCAGTACTTC. Variable domain in full (rest from reference TRBV5-1 and TRBJ2-5): KAGVTQTPRYLIKTRGQQVTLSCSPISGHRSVSWYQQTPGQGLQFLFEYFSETQRNKGNFPGRFSGRQFSNSRSEMNVSTLELGDSALYLCASSFGIRTEQETQYFGPGTRLLVL.

The chain has TRBV18 and TRBJ2-3; D not certain. The CDR3 contains 14 residues. Trimming stripped 2 bases from V and 6 bases from J, with 12 bases between. Germline CDR1 reads KGHSH; CDR2 reads LQKENI. CDR3 coding DNA: TGTGCCAGCTCACCAAAGAGAGAGCCGGATACGCAGTATTTT. Translated, it gives CASSPKREPDTQYF.

This clonotype appeared a few times. The gene calls are TRBV20-1 and TRBJ2-3; 9 bases match TRBD2. Germline V gene lookup returns CDR1 DFQATT and CDR2 SNEGSKA (reference sequence). This CDR3 is built from 16 residues. V shed 0 bases and J 4 bases; nucleotides not matched to a gene: 8. CDR3: CSARDEQAGGPDTQYF. The CDR3 DNA is TGCAGTGCTAGAGATGAACAGGCGGGAGGGCCAGATACGCAGTATTTT.

Comments on this clonotype: This may arise from a read error, as a much more abundant clone is one base away. V is TRBV24-1 and J is TRBJ2-7; TRBD1 aligns across 8 bases. This CDR3 is built from 20 residues. The V gene's germline CDR1 is KGHDR and CDR2 SFDVKD. V shed 2 bases, J shed 1 base, and the junction held 18 bases outside the gene matches. The CDR3 nucleotides read TGTGCCACCAGTGATTGGACATATTACAGGGGGTGGAAGGGATCCTACGAGCAGTACTTC. It codes for CATSDWTYYRGWKGSYEQYF.

V and J are TRBV7-9 and TRBJ1-5; the match to TRBD1 covers 8 bases. The CDR3 is made up of 14 amino acids. Germline V gives CDR1 SEHNR, CDR2 FQNEAQ (reference sequence). The ends lost 5 bases at V and 5 bases at J; junction bases unmatched: 5. In DNA, the CDR3 is TGTGCCAGCAGCGTGGACAGGGCTTATCAGCCCCAGCATTTT. Translated: CASSVDRAYQPQHF.

In this sample, this clonotype turned up a few times. A much larger clone is a single base away; this may be a read error. The CDR3 does not close with the conserved phenylalanine or tryptophan, likely indicating a read error. This rearrangement joins TRBV30 to TRBJ1-2, with D possibly being TRBD1 (5 bases). The V end was cut by 2 bases, the J end by 5 bases, with 12 bases between. CDR1 and CDR2 (germline): GTSNPN, SVGIG (reference sequence). This CDR3 contains 13 residues. For the CDR3, the DNA is TGTGCCTGGAGTCCGACAGAGTTATATGGCTACACCCTC. This encodes CAWSPTELYGYTL.

This clonotype was counted many times. The chain employs TRBV11-2 and TRBJ2-1, with 10 bases fitting TRBD2. V was clipped by 1 base and J by 2 bases; unmatched bases: 2. CDR1 and CDR2 (germline): SGHAT, FQNNGV. CDR3 length: 16 amino acids. CDR3: CASSLAAGGPYNEQFF. The DNA for the CDR3 is TGTGCCAGCAGCTTAGCAGCGGGAGGGCCCTACAATGAGCAGTTCTTC.

Concerning this clonotype: A read error is likely here: a far larger clone is one base away. No conserved phenylalanine or tryptophan is present at the end of the CDR3, so a read error is the likely explanation. The rearrangement uses TRBV6-1 and TRBJ2-5, with TRBD2 identical over 9 bases. V was clipped by 2 bases and J by 3 bases; unmatched bases: 4. Germline CDR1 is MNHNS and CDR2 is SASEGT. The CDR3 runs to 15 residues. CDR3 DNA: TGTGCCAGCAGTGAATTAGCGGGAGAGAAAGAGACCCAGTACTAC. This gives the protein CASSELAGEKETQYY.